Below, 19 T cell receptor beta chains from the same sample are listed, as sequenced in a study of PD-1 blockade in mismatch repair-deficient tumors (dated by TCRdb to about 2017). The protocol used for the library was the immunoSEQ multiplex PCR assay. The source is immuneACCESS, and TCRdb retained only in-frame sequences with V and J called. Part of the clones is not carried over; for the studies checked, unresolved V genes explain less than half of this, and the remainder is unexplained. Recorded for this sample are some 120,000 clones; about nine tenths of them occurred a single time. The ten largest make up about 12% of the sample. The source was peripheral blood, collected just under 74 weeks after starting pembrolizumab. The receptors stem from an adult with mismatch repair-deficient cancer.

This chain joins TRBV4-1 and TRBJ2-3, with unresolved D. Germline assignment: CDR1 MGHRA and CDR2 YSYEKL. This CDR3 is 13 amino acids long. V lost 1 base to trimming and J lost 4 bases, with 6 bases between them. The CDR3 spells CASSQVYSDTQYF. Written as DNA, the CDR3 is TGCGCCAGCAGCCAAGTCTATTCAGATACGCAGTATTTT.

The V call is TRBV10-1, the J call TRBJ2-3, with D unresolved. V was clipped by 2 bases and J by 4 bases, with 7 bases between them. The CDR3 length is 13 residues. Germline-derived CDR1 and CDR2 are WNHNN and SYGVQD (reference sequence). CDR3 nucleotide sequence: TGCGCCAGCAGTGAGGGATTTTCAGATACGCAGTATTTT. Translation gives CASSEGFSDTQYF.

V and J are TRBV6-4 and TRBJ2-7; D possibly matches TRBD1 or TRBD2 (5 bases each). This CDR3 contains 15 residues. Per the germline V gene, CDR1 is MRHNA and CDR2 is SNTAGT. Trimming pared 4 bases from V and 7 bases from J, leaving 20 bases between. CDR3 sequence reads: CASSGRMGVYLEQYF. The DNA for the CDR3 is TGTGCCAGCAGTGGCCGAATGGGGGTCTACCTGGAGCAGTACTTC.

J is TRBJ2-5 and V is TRBV11-2, with 8 bases identical to TRBD1. This CDR3 is built from 13 residues. J gave up 3 bases and V 3 bases, and 0 bases lay outside the gene matches. CDR1 is SGHAT and CDR2 is FQNNGV in the germline V gene. The CDR3 nucleotides are TGTGCCAGCAGCTTGGACAGGGAAGAGACCCAGTACTTC. As protein: CASSLDREETQYF.

The chain employs TRBV4-1 and TRBJ2-7, with 7 bases fitting TRBD1. Germline trimming cut 4 bases from V and 3 bases from J; bases unmatched to any gene: 6. CDR3 length: 14 amino acids. Germline CDR1 reads MGHRA; CDR2 reads YSYEKL. The DNA for the CDR3 is TGCGCCAGCAGCCGTCTCGGGACAGACTACGAGCAGTACTTC. Amino acid sequence: CASSRLGTDYEQYF.

This chain joins TRBV27 and TRBJ2-5; 8 nucleotides agree with TRBD1. TRBJ2-7 matches the DNA end more closely, so the J call is doubtful. CDR1 is MNHEY, CDR2 SMNVEV, per germline (reference sequence). CDR3 length: 14 amino acids. The CDR3, as DNA: TGTGCCAGCAGTTTAGGACAGGGTAATCACGAGCAGTACTTC. Its translation is CASSLGQGNHEQYF.

The chain has TRBV6-5 and TRBJ2-7; 8 positions match TRBD2. CDR1 is MNHEY, CDR2 SVGAGI, per germline. V lost 0 bases to trimming and J lost 5 bases; unmatched junction nucleotides: 9. The CDR3 runs 16 residues. The CDR3 sequence is CASSYSYREGLHEQYF. CDR3 nucleotide sequence: TGTGCCAGCAGTTACTCGTACCGGGAGGGCCTCCACGAGCAGTACTTC.

The gene calls are TRBV30 and TRBJ2-7; D unclear. Germline CDR1 and CDR2: GTSNPN and SVGIG (reference sequence). The CDR3 is made up of 12 amino acids. Trimming stripped 0 bases from V and 6 bases from J, with 9 bases between. DNA of the CDR3: TGTGCCTGGAGTGTTGGCAGATCCGAGCAGTACTTC. Protein sequence: CAWSVGRSEQYF.

The chain has TRBV18 and TRBJ2-7, with TRBD2 as a possible D gene (6 bases). The ends were cut back, 3 bases at V and 2 bases at J, with 17 bases in the middle. The CDR3 runs to 16 residues. Germline CDR1 reads KGHSH; CDR2 reads LQKENI. CDR3 residues: CASSPQGGARAYEQYF. The DNA for the CDR3 is TGTGCCAGCTCACCCCAAGGAGGGGCTAGAGCCTACGAGCAGTACTTC.

This clone was seen once. The chain recombines TRBV6-6 with TRBJ2-1; 12 nucleotides line up with TRBD2. This CDR3 is 15 amino acids long. Germline trimming cut 6 bases from V and 7 bases from J; bases unmatched to any gene: 7. The germline CDR1 and CDR2 sequences are MNHNY and SVGAGI (reference sequence). Here the CDR3 DNA reads TGTGCCAGCAGCTTACTAGCGGGAGGCCAAAATGAGCAGTTCTTC. This gives the protein CASSLLAGGQNEQFF.

V usage is TRBV4-1 and J usage is TRBJ2-7; 7 positions match TRBD1. From germline, CDR1 is MGHRA and CDR2 YSYEKL. The CDR3 sequence is 14 residues long. V shed 1 base, J shed 4 bases, and the junction held 4 bases outside the gene matches. CDR3 loop: CASSQVSGGYEQYF. The CDR3 DNA follows: TGCGCCAGCAGCCAAGTTTCAGGGGGTTACGAGCAGTACTTC.

CDR3 DNA sequence: TGTGCCAGCAGCTTGAGCGGGGGACAGCTGTCCTACAATGAGCAGTTCTTC. Its translation: CASSLSGGQLSYNEQFF. The J gene is TRBJ2-1, the V gene TRBV5-6; the D gene is possibly TRBD2 (8 bases). Trimming took off 1 base at V and 1 base at J, with 15 bases between the two ends. Germline V CDR1 and CDR2: SGHDT, YYEEEE. The CDR3 has 17 amino acids.

V and J are TRBV13 and TRBJ1-5; D is ambiguous. This CDR3 contains 14 residues. CDR1 and CDR2 from the germline V gene are PRHDT and FYEKMQ (reference sequence). The V and J ends lost 0 bases and 2 bases respectively, with 5 bases between them. The CDR3 DNA is TGTGCCAGCAGCTTAGGCCGGGGCAATCAGCCCCAGCATTTT. Translating it yields CASSLGRGNQPQHF.

The chain links TRBV11-3 to TRBJ2-7; D is undetermined. CDR3 length: 14 amino acids. CDR1 SGHNT and CDR2 YENEEA come from the germline V gene. Trimming pared 1 base from V and 2 bases from J, leaving 9 bases between. Here the CDR3 reads CASSLVTSAYEQYF. DNA for the CDR3: TGTGCCAGCAGCTTAGTTACCAGCGCCTACGAGCAGTACTTC.

The rearrangement links TRBV27 to TRBJ2-7; TRBD1 or TRBD2 may be the D gene (5 bases each). V was clipped by 5 bases and J by 2 bases, with 16 bases between them. From germline, CDR1 is MNHEY and CDR2 SMNVEV (reference sequence). The CDR3 covers 15 residues. CDR3 amino acids: CASSGARDGAYEQYF. DNA of the CDR3: TGTGCCAGCAGTGGGGCCCGGGACGGAGCCTACGAGCAGTACTTC.

This clone was recorded only once. This chain uses TRBV5-6 with TRBJ2-2; maybe TRBD2 (6 bases). V was cut by 2 bases and J by 5 bases, with 19 bases left in between. This CDR3 is built from 17 residues. The germline V gene encodes CDR1 SGHDT and CDR2 YYEEEE. The CDR3 coding sequence is TGTGCCAGCAGCTTCGGGCAGGACTACCTTACGACCGGGGAGCTGTTTTTT. Amino acid sequence: CASSFGQDYLTTGELFF.

V usage is TRBV9 and J usage is TRBJ2-5, with a tentative D call TRBD1 (6 bases). The V gene lost 0 bases and the J gene lost 5 bases, with 20 bases spanning the gap. Germline V gene lookup returns CDR1 SGDLS and CDR2 YYNGEE. CDR3 length: 17 residues. The CDR3 sequence: CASSVAGSGHREETQYF. As DNA, the CDR3 is TGTGCCAGCAGCGTAGCTGGGTCGGGACATCGTGAGGAGACCCAGTACTTC.

This clone was recorded once. The rearrangement uses TRBV27 and TRBJ2-3, with 7 positions matching TRBD1. Unmatched junction bases numbered 14, after V lost 10 bases and J lost 1 base. Germline CDR1 reads MNHEY; CDR2 reads SMNVEV (reference sequence). This CDR3 has 16 amino acids. This chain's CDR3 is CATADRTAIGTDTQYF. The CDR3 DNA follows: TGTGCCACGGCGGACAGGACCGCTATCGGCACAGATACGCAGTATTTT.

The rearrangement uses TRBV27 and TRBJ2-1; D possibly matches TRBD1 or TRBD2 (5 bases each). The V gene lost 6 bases and the J gene lost 1 base, with 13 bases spanning the gap. CDR3 length equals 15 residues. Germline V lookup: CDR1 MNHEY, CDR2 SMNVEV (reference sequence). CDR3 sequence: CASRRGTASYNEQFF. As DNA, the CDR3 is TGTGCCAGCAGAAGAGGGACCGCATCCTACAATGAGCAGTTCTTC.